This T cell receptor (beta chain) was found in a study of blood T cell repertoires in COVID-19. In its sample, this clone was seen many times. Sequenced by immunoSEQ multiplex PCR; TCRdb stores in-frame clones only, minus some. Of a few hundred thousand clones in the sample, around 84% are singletons; the top ten hold approximately 3.5%. The germline CDR1 and CDR2 sequences are WNHNN and SYGVQD (reference sequence). CDR3 length: 13 amino acids. J was trimmed by 7 bases and V by 4 bases; bases with no gene match: 3. Material for sequencing was peripheral blood. The clonotype originates from a woman under 30 with acute or convalescent COVID-19. The chain uses TRBV10-1 and TRBJ1-1; 10 bases map to TRBD1. For the CDR3, the DNA is TGCGCCAGCAGTGTTGGGACAGGGGATGAAGCTTTCTTT. Amino acids: CASSVGTGDEAFF.